The 9 T cell receptor beta chains below come from one sample, sequenced in a study of blood T cell repertoires in COVID-19. Clones were sequenced by immunoSEQ multiplex PCR, and TCRdb holds only the in-frame ones, with some missing. The sample contains about 97,000 clones, around 92% of which appear only once. The sample consisted of peripheral blood. The source of these receptors is a man between 18 and 29 years old with acute or convalescent COVID-19.

This clone was counted a single time. The chain is built from TRBV5-6 and TRBJ2-6; D is unclear. V dropped 0 bases and J dropped 5 bases, with 9 bases sitting between them. The CDR3 is made up of 15 amino acids. Germline assignment: CDR1 SGHDT and CDR2 YYEEEE. This CDR3 is CASSLAPDWANVLTF. CDR3 DNA: TGTGCCAGCAGCTTGGCGCCAGATTGGGCCAACGTCCTGACTTTC.

This chain links TRBV5-1 with TRBJ2-1; TRBD1 is a possible D gene (5 bases). The V gene lost 0 bases and the J gene lost 2 bases, with 9 bases spanning the gap. Germline V gene data show CDR1 as SGHRS and CDR2 as YFSETQ. The CDR3 covers 15 residues. The CDR3 here is CASSLAAGPYNEQFF. CDR3 in DNA: TGCGCCAGCAGCTTGGCCGCAGGGCCCTACAATGAGCAGTTCTTC.

The rearrangement joins TRBV2 to TRBJ1-1; D unclear. Trimming shortened V by 10 bases and J by 0 bases, and 15 bases separated the two germline ends. Germline V CDR1 and CDR2: SNHLY, FYNNEI. The CDR3 has 14 amino acids. CDR3 sequence reads: CAKRGNGLNTEAFF. The CDR3 DNA reads TGTGCCAAGCGGGGTAATGGGTTGAACACTGAAGCTTTCTTT.

The CDR3 loop is CASSQVGGRGEENIQYF. The CDR3 coding sequence is TGTGCCAGCAGCCAAGTCGGCGGGAGGGGGGAGGAAAACATTCAGTACTTC. The rearrangement uses TRBV3-1 (or the pseudogene TRBV3-2) and TRBJ2-4, with 9 bases that match TRBD2. The V gene end was trimmed by 1 base and the J gene end by 5 bases; junction bases not matched to a gene: 9. Germline V lookup: CDR1 LGHDT, CDR2 YNNKEL (reference sequence). The CDR3 sequence is 17 residues long.

This clone was observed once. The chain joins TRBV9 to TRBJ1-1; D call uncertain. The CDR3 is 14 amino acids. Germline V gene sequence: CDR1 SGDLS, CDR2 YYNGEE. Trimming removed 0 bases from V and 3 bases from J, with 9 bases in between. The CDR3 here is CASSVVNSYTEAFF. The CDR3 nucleotides read TGTGCCAGCAGCGTAGTGAACAGCTACACTGAAGCTTTCTTT.

The rearrangement links TRBV14 to TRBJ1-4, with TRBD1 identical over 9 bases. This CDR3 is built from 14 residues. CDR1 is SGHDN, CDR2 FVKESK, per germline. V lost 6 bases, J lost 8 bases, and 7 bases stayed unmatched. CDR3 loop: CASSLTGGQEKLFF. CDR3 in DNA: TGTGCCAGCAGTCTCACAGGGGGCCAGGAAAAACTGTTTTTT.

The V and J genes are TRBV10-2 and TRBJ1-2; D unclear. Germline values: CDR1 WSHSY, CDR2 SAAADI. The length of the CDR3 is 14 residues. V lost 5 bases, J lost 4 bases, and 14 bases lay in between. In DNA, the CDR3 is TGCGCCAGCAGTTTCTCACTTTTTCCCTATGGCTACACCTTC. Its translation is CASSFSLFPYGYTF.

The chain has TRBV27 and TRBJ1-1; D remains unclear. This CDR3 is 15 amino acids long. Germline V gives CDR1 MNHEY, CDR2 SMNVEV (reference sequence). Trimming shortened V by 7 bases and J by 3 bases, and 18 bases separated the two germline ends. This CDR3 is CASTRGSGRDTEAFF. The CDR3, as DNA: TGTGCCAGCACCCGAGGGTCCGGGAGGGACACTGAAGCTTTCTTT.

V is TRBV6-5 and J is TRBJ1-1, with D maybe TRBD1 (5 bases). The CDR3 sequence is 13 residues long. V lost 6 bases and J lost 7, with 15 bases in between. The V gene's germline CDR1 is MNHEY and CDR2 SVGAGI. The CDR3 here is CASSQPPRDEAFF. Written as DNA, the CDR3 is TGTGCCAGCAGCCAACCGCCCAGGGATGAAGCTTTCTTT.